The clone carrying this T cell receptor beta chain was detected only a few times. What it recognizes is unknown. The data belong to a study of CD8 T cells in ankylosing spondylitis. Study conclusions and caveats: Eight or nine highly homologous variants made up a TCR beta motif that seemed to typify ankylosing spondylitis blood.

CDR3 length: 17 residues. Unmatched junction bases numbered 13, after V lost 5 bases and J lost 4 bases. Per the germline V gene, CDR1 is SGHTA and CDR2 is FQGNSA. TCRdb ran MiXCR on the 5' RACE reads and lists one entry per CDR3 protein. The data show just under 550,000 distinct CDR3 sequences, approximately 11% seen once. This clonotype originated in a male donor with ankylosing spondylitis. This chain joins TRBV7-2 and TRBJ1-1, with TRBD1 matching over 10 bases. The sequencing input was blood, either unsorted or a sorted T cell fraction (not recorded which). DNA for the CDR3: TGTGCCAGCAGCCCCCGAGGGACAGGGGTTGCAGGCACTGAAGCTTTCTTT. Its translation: CASSPRGTGVAGTEAFF.